Described below is a single TCR beta chain sequence and its context. Germline trimming cut 0 bases from V and 4 bases from J; bases unmatched to any gene: 6. Germline loops: CDR1 SGHTA, CDR2 FQGTGA. The CDR3 totals 16 residues. This entry is derived from a study of OX40 agonist ivuxolimab in advanced cancers. The assay was immunoSEQ multiplex PCR, and TCRdb's table has in-frame clones only and misses some. This table has tens of thousands of clones, roughly 94% appearing once. The origin of this receptor is an adult with an advanced solid tumor such as melanoma, head and neck, liver or kidney cancer. The genes are TRBV7-3 and TRBJ1-5; 7 bases agree with TRBD1. The sequencing here drew on CD4+ or CD8+ T cells sorted from blood, taken in a trial of the OX40 agonist ivuxolimab. CDR3 region: CASSLTLTGRNQPQHF. The DNA for the CDR3 is TGTGCCAGCAGCTTAACTTTGACAGGGCGGAATCAGCCCCAGCATTTT.